This record covers a single TCR beta chain. V shed 4 bases and J shed 7 bases, with 8 bases lying between them. The CDR3 has 13 amino acids. Germline V gives CDR1 SNHLY, CDR2 FYNNEI. The record originates from a study of blood T cell repertoires in COVID-19. On the study more broadly: Acute and convalescent COVID-19 specimens originated in the United States, Italy and Spain. In each case, the material was cDNA or gDNA derived from T cells, B-cell-depleted T cells, or PBMCs.

As handled by the study authors: Researchers report that nucleated cell counts were estimated from reference gene primer amplification. Assay: immunoSEQ multiplex PCR; the TCRdb copy retains only in-frame clones and omits some. V, J and clone size were drawn from that table, and D and trimming were deduced from the DNA. The repertoire holds about 53,000 clones, approximately 80% seen once, with 14% in the top ten. The sequenced material came from peripheral blood. This clonotype was obtained from a human donor in a cohort sampled during active COVID-19. The V and J genes are TRBV2 and TRBJ1-6; D uncertain. The CDR3 region has the DNA TGTGCCAGCAGTGCCTTCCTGAATTCACCCCTCCACTTT. This codes for CASSAFLNSPLHF.